This TCR beta chain was retrieved from a study of cytomegalovirus exposure and HLA in healthy donors. Here immunoSEQ multiplex PCR was the method, and the copy in TCRdb shows in-frame clones only, minus some. The sample lists 250,000 to 400,000 clones, approximately 90% seen once, with approximately 1.2% in the top ten. It was the roughly 120-subject validation cohort, separate from the approximately 690-subject first cohort, to which the donors belonged. The sequence derives from a woman in her 30s in good health and CMV-seropositive. Sequences were obtained from PBMCs.

Here the CDR3 DNA reads TGTGCCAGCAGGCCACCGGGACAGGGGGCTATAAATCAGCCCCAGCATTTT. It yields the protein CASRPPGQGAINQPQHF. This rearrangement joins TRBV28 to TRBJ1-5; 12 positions match TRBD1. Losses at the gene ends were 6 bases for V and 4 bases for J; bases not matched to a gene: 10. There are 17 residues in the CDR3. The germline CDR1 and CDR2 sequences are MDHEN and SYDVKM.